This T cell receptor (beta chain) was captured in a study of identical twins. Study-level results: Without tracking the same donors, conclusions rested on cross-sectional statistical analysis. Within twin pairs, the out-of-frame alpha sequences they shared showed excess low generation probability. Out-of-frame beta chain sequences displayed weaker excess sharing between twins.

Template switching introduced a universal primer site, and the cDNA bore unique molecular identifiers. TCRdb processed the 5' RACE reads anew with MiXCR; each CDR3 protein has one entry. Of fewer than 800,000 distinct CDR3 sequences in the sample, under 8.5% were seen once. The ends were cut back, 1 base at V and 7 bases at J, with 13 bases in the middle. The CDR3 sequence is 14 residues long. Germline CDR1 reads SGHDN; CDR2 reads FVKESK. This clonotype was seen only a few times. What it recognizes is unknown. These data were also filed under a second study, of yellow fever vaccine responses in identical twins.

The chain joins TRBV14 to TRBJ2-5; D uncertain. Sequences were obtained from PBMCs. This sequence originates from a woman between 18 and 30 years old in good health. CDR3 DNA: TGTGCCAGCAGCCAAGCTGGAGACCCGGGGACCCAGTACTTC. Residues: CASSQAGDPGTQYF.